One T cell receptor beta chain is described in this entry. Its antigen is still unknown. This CDR3 is missing its conserved last phenylalanine or tryptophan, likely due to a read error. It is unclear where the CDR3 begins or ends on the DNA, so no DNA is shown, and the CDR3 is as TCRdb lists it. Germline values: CDR1 MDHEN, CDR2 SYDVKM. Both ends counted, the CDR3 spans 12 residues. With 60 Vbeta and 13 Jbeta primers, the PCR was carried out. The protocol was immunoSEQ multiplex PCR, while the TCRdb copy is restricted to in-frame clones and leaves out a portion. Of about 220,000 clones in the sample, over 65% were seen once. The record originates from a study of cytomegalovirus exposure and HLA in healthy donors. Findings and caveats of the study: TCR beta V segments were, for the most part, productive about 87% or about 30% of the time in an earlier analysis. Most of the CMV-associated TCR beta chains (in a later analysis) appeared to be HLA-restricted.

The rearrangement links TRBV28 to TRBJ1-2; the table assigns TRBD1, which was not confirmed against the DNA. Sequencing was carried out using PBMCs. This clonotype was obtained from a man aged 18 to 29 in good health and CMV-seronegative. The CDR3 loop is CASSLSQGPAFV.